This T cell receptor beta chain appears in the sequencing data of a study of cytomegalovirus exposure and HLA in healthy donors. Study conclusions and caveats: For most TCR beta V segments, an earlier analysis put the productive rate at about 87% or about 30% of the time. Whilst most TCR sequences proved rare, a subset of public TCRs occurred across many donors. Among TCR beta chains of equal frequency, HLA-associated ones were more clonally expanded in a later analysis.

As concerns this clone: Its antigen is as yet unknown.

Trimming removed 0 bases at V and 7 bases at J, with 15 bases between. This CDR3 spans 16 amino acids. Germline V gene lookup returns CDR1 MNHEY and CDR2 SVGAGI. This PCR relied on a set of 60 Vbeta primers and 13 Jbeta primers. Clones were read by immunoSEQ multiplex PCR, and TCRdb kept only the in-frame ones, dropping some. The repertoire includes under 150,000 clones, about a tenth of them detected once, and 1.5% to 2% sits in the top ten. The source material was PBMCs. This receptor was obtained from a male donor in good health and CMV-seronegative. The rearrangement links TRBV6-5 to TRBJ2-2, with TRBD1 as a possible D gene (5 bases). CDR3 residues: CASSYSNWGFDGELFF. CDR3 bases: TGTGCCAGCAGTTACTCGAATTGGGGCTTCGACGGGGAGCTGTTTTTT.